This T cell receptor beta chain was sequenced during a study of T cell responses to AZD1222 COVID-19 vaccine. Libraries were prepared by immunoSEQ multiplex PCR; TCRdb keeps only in-frame clonotypes and omits some of them. The sample lists approximately 110,000 clones; around 92% were seen once. Study results and limitations: Seropositivity was recorded at baseline in only 6 or 7 AZD1222 recipients. Reportedly, nearly half of unique spike TCRs recognized epitopes outside B.1.351/B.1.1.7 mutations.

About this clone itself: Its specificity is not known.

In germline, CDR1 is MNHEY, CDR2 SVGAGI. This CDR3 region has 15 residues. The trim removed 5 bases at V and 3 bases at J, leaving 4 bases unmatched. The source was peripheral blood, collected 28 days after the second AZD1222 dose. The V gene is TRBV6-5, the J gene TRBJ2-1, with 10 bases lining up with TRBD2. This TCR derives from an adult who received the AZD1222 COVID-19 vaccine. For the CDR3, the DNA is TGTGCCAGCAGTAAACCTAGCGGGGGCTACAATGAGCAGTTCTTC. It specifies CASSKPSGGYNEQFF.